The clone carrying this T cell receptor beta chain has more than one count but fewer than ten. Its antigen is still unknown. The sample comes from a study of regulatory T cells in long-lasting Graves disease. Study-wide background: Positivity for TSH receptor antibodies plus over 5 years of antithyroid drugs meant persistent Graves' disease.

Per germline, CDR1 DFQATT and CDR2 SNEGSKA (reference sequence). Trimming left V 3 bases short and J 2 bases short, with 8 bases between. The CDR3 covers 12 residues. Time point: persistent/refractory GD, antithyroid drugs over 5 years with positive TRAb. Following extraction of RNA from PBMCs, that RNA was used to make the TCR library. Roughly 9 milliliters of peripheral blood were taken and placed in EDTA tubes. Arm-PCR of CDR3 regions and iRepertoire HTBI primers were the basis on which TCR beta libraries were built. Each CDR3 protein is one row after TCRdb ran MiXCR on the multiplex PCR reads. The sample lists a few hundred thousand distinct CDR3 sequences, more than 20% occurring once. Study-level findings and limits: There was favoring of TRBV28, TRBJ1-2 and TRBJ2-5 in persistent disease.

Material: peripheral blood mononuclear cells (PBMCs), obtained when the disease was refractory, from a patient treated with antithyroid drugs. The V and J genes are TRBV20-1 and TRBJ2-7; weak D call: TRBD2 (6 bases). The clonotype comes from a female donor with Graves disease. The CDR3: CSASRGTYEQYF. In DNA, the CDR3 is TGCAGTGCTAGTCGCGGGACCTACGAGCAGTACTTC.